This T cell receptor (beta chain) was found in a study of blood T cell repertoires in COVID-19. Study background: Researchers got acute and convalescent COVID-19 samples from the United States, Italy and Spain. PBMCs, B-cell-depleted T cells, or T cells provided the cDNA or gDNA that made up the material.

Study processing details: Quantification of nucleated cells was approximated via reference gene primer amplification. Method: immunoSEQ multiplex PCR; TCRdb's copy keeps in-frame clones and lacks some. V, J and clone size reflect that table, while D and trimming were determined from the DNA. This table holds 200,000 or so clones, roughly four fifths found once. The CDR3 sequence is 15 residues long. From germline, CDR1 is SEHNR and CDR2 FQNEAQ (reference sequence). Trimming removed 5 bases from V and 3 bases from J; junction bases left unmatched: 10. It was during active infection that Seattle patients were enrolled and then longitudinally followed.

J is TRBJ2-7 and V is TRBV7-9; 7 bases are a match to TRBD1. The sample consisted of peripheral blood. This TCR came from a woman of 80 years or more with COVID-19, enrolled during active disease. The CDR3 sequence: CASSPSSTGSYEQYF. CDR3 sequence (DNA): TGTGCCAGCAGCCCCAGCTCGACAGGGAGCTACGAGCAGTACTTC.